The clone carrying this TCR beta chain was seen at least ten times. Its antigen is unknown. TCRdb reanalysed the reads using MiXCR and keeps one entry per CDR3 protein. This sample has around 300,000 distinct CDR3 sequences; 20% to 25% occur once, and the top ten carry about 20%. The record originates from a study of T cell repertoires in cytomegalovirus infection. In the study overall: Signatures in public TCR beta sequences pointed to both CMV infection and matching HLA type.

CDR3 length: 14 amino acids. After removal of 6 bases from V and 5 bases from J, the junction contained 3 bases not matched to a gene. Study outcomes and limitations: Dominating the ex vivo response were HLA-C-restricted CMV-specific TCR beta clonotypes.

J is TRBJ1-4 and V is TRBV12-3 or TRBV12-4; TRBD1 matches 10 bases. The receptor was isolated from a human donor in good health (CMV status not recorded). Some clones in this sample may be carry-over from other donors' samples. The specimen comprised cultured PBMCs, sampled from culture after CMV antigen stimulation. In DNA, the CDR3 is TGTGCCAGCAGCTCGGGACAGGGGAATGAAAAACTGTTTTTT. Its translation is CASSSGQGNEKLFF.